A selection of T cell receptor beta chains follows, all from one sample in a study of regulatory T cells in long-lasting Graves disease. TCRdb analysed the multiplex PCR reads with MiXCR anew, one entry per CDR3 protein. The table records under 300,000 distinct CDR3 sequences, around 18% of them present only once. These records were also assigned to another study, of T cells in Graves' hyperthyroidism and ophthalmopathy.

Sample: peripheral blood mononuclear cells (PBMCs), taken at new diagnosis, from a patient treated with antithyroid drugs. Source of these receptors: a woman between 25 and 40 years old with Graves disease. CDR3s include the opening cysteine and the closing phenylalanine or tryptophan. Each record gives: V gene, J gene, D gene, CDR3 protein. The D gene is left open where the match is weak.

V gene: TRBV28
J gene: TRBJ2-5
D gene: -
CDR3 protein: CASSLSQGGFETQYF

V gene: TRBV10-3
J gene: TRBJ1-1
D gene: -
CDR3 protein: CAISEASVANTEAFF

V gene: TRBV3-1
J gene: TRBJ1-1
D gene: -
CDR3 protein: CASSQEADRNTEAFF

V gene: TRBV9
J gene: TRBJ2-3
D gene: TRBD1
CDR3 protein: CASRGGASDTQYF

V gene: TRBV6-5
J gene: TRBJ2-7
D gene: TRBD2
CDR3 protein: CASSYGTSGDYEQYF

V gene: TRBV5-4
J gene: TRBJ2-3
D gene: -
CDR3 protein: CASSKSGTDTQYF

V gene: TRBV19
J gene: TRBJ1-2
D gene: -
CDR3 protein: CASQQIGPPNGYTF

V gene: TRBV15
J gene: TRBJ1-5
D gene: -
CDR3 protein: CATSRSGGFRGYSNQPQHF

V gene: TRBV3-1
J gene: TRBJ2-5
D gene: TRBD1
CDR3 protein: CASTGGQEEETQYF

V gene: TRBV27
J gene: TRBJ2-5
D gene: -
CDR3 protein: CASELTQQETQYF

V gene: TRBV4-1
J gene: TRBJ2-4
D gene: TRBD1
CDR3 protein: CASSPYLGQPRNIQYF

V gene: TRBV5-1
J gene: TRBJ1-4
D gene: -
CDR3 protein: CASSLAHGGATNEKLFF

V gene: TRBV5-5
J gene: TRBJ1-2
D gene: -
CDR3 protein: CASSMAEGHNYGYTF

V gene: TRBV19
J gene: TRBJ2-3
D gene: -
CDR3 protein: CASTPLTGAPDTQYF

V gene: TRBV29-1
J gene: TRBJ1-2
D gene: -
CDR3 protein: CSVEDRTTANYGYTF

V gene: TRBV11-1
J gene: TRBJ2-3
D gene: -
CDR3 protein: CASRKRLTDTQYF

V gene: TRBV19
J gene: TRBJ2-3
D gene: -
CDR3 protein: CASSRGDSTDTQYF

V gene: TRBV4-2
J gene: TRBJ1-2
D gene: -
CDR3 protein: CASNLKEGCGGYTF

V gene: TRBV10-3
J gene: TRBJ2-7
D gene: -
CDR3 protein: CAIGNRAGEGYEQYF

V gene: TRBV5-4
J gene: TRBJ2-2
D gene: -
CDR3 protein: CASSPEGGGAFVGELFF

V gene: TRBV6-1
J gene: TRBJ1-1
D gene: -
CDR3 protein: CASNEGRVTEAFF

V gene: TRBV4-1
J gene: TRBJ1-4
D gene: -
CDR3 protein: CASSPRSLGEKLFF

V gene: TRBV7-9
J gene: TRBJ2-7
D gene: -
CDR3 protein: CASSLYDDEQYF

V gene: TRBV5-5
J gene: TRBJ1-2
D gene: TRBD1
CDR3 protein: CASSSPTGRYGYTF

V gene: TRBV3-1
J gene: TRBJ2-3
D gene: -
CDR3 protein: CASSPSGAPLGTDTQYF

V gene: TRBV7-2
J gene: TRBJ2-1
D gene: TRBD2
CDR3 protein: CASSFSGGAFPEQFF